What follows are 22 T cell receptor beta chains derived from one specimen sequenced in a study of blood T cell repertoires in COVID-19. Only in-frame clones appear in the TCRdb table, and some are missing; sequencing was by immunoSEQ multiplex PCR. The data show some 150,000 clones, with approximately 91% seen just once and 2.3% held by the top ten. The sequenced sample was peripheral blood. Receptor source: a human donor in a cohort sampled during active COVID-19.

This rearrangement joins TRBV24-1 to TRBJ2-3; unclear D gene. The germline V and J ends were trimmed by 3 bases and 4 bases, with 7 bases remaining between them. The CDR3 is 13 amino acids. The germline CDR1 and CDR2 sequences are KGHDR and SFDVKD. The CDR3 DNA follows: TGTGCCACCAGTGATCCTAATGCAGATACGCAGTATTTT. Protein sequence: CATSDPNADTQYF.

V is TRBV28 and J is TRBJ2-1; TRBD2 matches 11 bases. The CDR3 totals 17 residues. Germline CDR1 MDHEN, CDR2 SYDVKM. The V segment lost 5 bases and the J segment 3 bases; nucleotides outside the gene matches: 9. CDR3 residues: CASSGRLAGPVYNEQFF. The CDR3 DNA sequence: TGTGCCAGCAGTGGACGACTAGCGGGGCCCGTCTACAATGAGCAGTTCTTC.

V usage is TRBV28 and J usage is TRBJ1-5; D ambiguous. Germline assignment: CDR1 MDHEN and CDR2 SYDVKM. The CDR3 extends over 16 amino acids. Trimming pared 2 bases from V and 0 bases from J, leaving 11 bases between. CDR3: CASSLTQADSNQPQHF. CDR3 DNA sequence: TGTGCCAGCAGTTTAACCCAGGCAGATAGCAATCAGCCCCAGCATTTT.

The J gene is TRBJ1-3, the V gene TRBV29-1; D ambiguous. CDR1 and CDR2 (germline): SQVTM, ANQGSEA. Trimming cost V 5 bases and J 0 bases, with 8 bases left between them. The CDR3 length is 13 residues. The CDR3 bases are TGCAGCGTTCAGGCGACCTCTGGAAACACCATATATTTT. It codes for CSVQATSGNTIYF.

The chain has TRBV7-6 and TRBJ1-6, with 12 bases lining up with TRBD1. The CDR3 has 16 amino acids. With 4 bases clipped from V and 10 bases from J, the junction kept 8 bases outside the gene matches. Germline-derived CDR1 and CDR2 are SGHVS and FNYEAQ. The CDR3 DNA reads as TGTGCCAGCAGCTCCCCCGGGACAGGGGGCGAGTCACCCCTCCACTTT. Its translation: CASSSPGTGGESPLHF.

This rearrangement joins TRBV7-2 to TRBJ2-5; D remains unclear. V gave up 3 bases and J gave up 2 bases, with 10 bases separating them. Germline CDR1 reads SGHTA; CDR2 reads FQGNSA. The CDR3 covers 14 residues. CDR3 region: CASSFQSIQETQYF. CDR3 nucleotides: TGTGCCAGCAGCTTCCAGTCGATACAAGAGACCCAGTACTTC.

The chain couples TRBV3-1 (or the pseudogene TRBV3-2) to TRBJ2-1; 9 bases map to TRBD2. Losses at the gene ends were 5 bases for V and 9 bases for J; bases not matched to a gene: 17. The CDR3 is 17 amino acids. The germline V gene has CDR1 LGHDT and CDR2 YNNKEL (reference sequence). DNA for the CDR3: TGTGCCAGCAGCAATGATGGCGGGAGGGGGGGTTTGGGTGAGCAGTTCTTC. Its translation is CASSNDGGRGGLGEQFF.

This chain joins TRBV30 and TRBJ1-1; D possibly corresponds to TRBD1 (5 bases). Germline-derived CDR1 and CDR2 are GTSNPN and SVGIG (reference sequence). There are 14 residues in the CDR3. Between the trimmed V and J ends, which lost 0 bases and 6 bases, there was a span of 14 bases. CDR3 sequence: CAWSVPGVNAEAFF. The DNA for the CDR3 is TGTGCCTGGAGTGTTCCGGGGGTTAACGCTGAAGCTTTCTTT.

The chain links TRBV5-4 to TRBJ2-1; D call uncertain. The germline V gene has CDR1 SGHNT and CDR2 YYREEE (reference sequence). The CDR3 covers 13 residues. V gave up 1 base and J gave up 8 bases, with 10 bases separating them. CDR3 sequence: CASSLSYSYEQFF. In DNA form, the CDR3 reads TGTGCCAGCAGCTTGAGTTACAGCTATGAGCAGTTCTTC.

The J gene is TRBJ2-5, the V gene TRBV19; TRBD1 agrees at 7 bases. V lost 1 base, J lost 4 bases, and 6 bases stayed unmatched. Germline V gives CDR1 LNHDA, CDR2 SQIVND (reference sequence). The CDR3 length is 15 residues. CDR3 protein: CASSIVRGQRETQYF. Written as DNA, the CDR3 is TGTGCCAGTAGTATAGTGAGGGGACAGAGAGAGACCCAGTACTTC.

The rearrangement uses TRBV6-6 and TRBJ2-1; TRBD2 aligns across 8 bases. Germline assignment: CDR1 MNHNY and CDR2 SVGAGI (reference sequence). The CDR3 spans 14 residues. Trimming at V came to 5 bases and at J to 5 bases, leaving 5 bases not matched to a gene. In nucleotides, the CDR3 is TGTGCCAGCAGTAGCGGGAGAGCTGACAATGAGCAGTTCTTC. Its protein product is CASSSGRADNEQFF.

The CDR3 region is CASSFTSDTGELFF. DNA of the CDR3: TGTGCCAGCAGCTTCACTAGCGACACCGGGGAGCTGTTTTTT. The V and J genes are TRBV7-2 and TRBJ2-2, with TRBD2 matching 7 bases. V shed 3 bases, J shed 3 bases, and the junction held 1 base outside the gene matches. The V gene's germline CDR1 is SGHTA and CDR2 FQGNSA. There are 14 residues in the CDR3. The variable domain in full, with the rest retrieved from reference TRBV7-2 and TRBJ2-2, is GAGVSQSPSNKVTEKGKDVELRCDPISGHTALYWYRQSLGQGLEFLIYFQGNSAPDKSGLPSDRFSAERTGGSVSTLTIQRTQQEDSAVYLCASSFTSDTGELFFGEGSRLTVL.

J is TRBJ1-1 and V is TRBV4-2; D is unclear. This CDR3 comprises 14 residues. Trimming pared 0 bases from V and 5 bases from J, leaving 10 bases between. Looked up from germline, CDR1 is LGHNA and CDR2 is YNFKEQ. This CDR3 is CASSQDTLGTEAFF. Written as DNA, the CDR3 is TGTGCCAGCAGCCAAGACACTCTTGGTACTGAAGCTTTCTTT.

This chain uses TRBV5-8 with TRBJ2-5; TRBD2 matches at 11 bases. Germline loops: CDR1 SGHTS, CDR2 YDEGEE. With 0 bases clipped from V and 5 bases from J, the junction kept 3 bases outside the gene matches. The CDR3 totals 15 residues. In DNA form, the CDR3 reads TGTGCCAGCAGCTTGGGACTAGCGGGGAGGGAGACCCAGTACTTC. Translation gives CASSLGLAGRETQYF.

The chain has TRBV19 and TRBJ1-4, with TRBD1 as a possible D gene (5 bases). V lost 5 bases to trimming and J lost 3 bases, with 19 bases between them. The germline V gene has CDR1 LNHDA and CDR2 SQIVND (reference sequence). The CDR3 is 17 residues long. The CDR3 DNA sequence: TGTGCCAGTAGTCCACGACAGATTTCCGCGGCTAATGAAAAACTGTTTTTT. It specifies CASSPRQISAANEKLFF.

V and J are TRBV24-1 and TRBJ2-5; 8 nucleotides line up with TRBD1. The J segment lost 1 base and the V segment lost 3 bases, leaving 9 bases of the junction unmatched. Germline V gene sequence: CDR1 KGHDR, CDR2 SFDVKD. There are 17 residues in the CDR3. The CDR3: CATSDPLGRGLQETQYF. Here the CDR3 DNA reads TGTGCCACCAGTGATCCTCTAGGCAGGGGGCTCCAAGAGACCCAGTACTTC.

The chain joins TRBV19 to TRBJ2-2, with D perhaps TRBD1 (5 bases). The CDR3 runs 15 residues. The V gene lost 5 bases and the J gene lost 4 bases, with 14 bases spanning the gap. The germline V gene has CDR1 LNHDA and CDR2 SQIVND (reference sequence). In DNA form, the CDR3 reads TGTGCCAGTAGTGAACAAACAGGATTCACCGGGGAGCTGTTTTTT. Translation gives CASSEQTGFTGELFF.

The chain combines TRBV6-6 with TRBJ2-3; 9 bases are a match to TRBD1. Germline V lookup: CDR1 MNHNY, CDR2 SVGAGI (reference sequence). The CDR3 is made up of 14 amino acids. J lost 1 base, V lost 6 bases, and 2 bases had no gene match. CDR3 bases: TGTGCCAGCAGGGACAGGGGAGGCACAGATACGCAGTATTTT. This translates into CASRDRGGTDTQYF.

The rearrangement uses TRBV28 and TRBJ2-1; 7 bases map to TRBD2. Per the germline V gene, CDR1 is MDHEN and CDR2 is SYDVKM. The trim removed 6 bases at V and 7 bases at J, leaving 15 bases unmatched. The length of the CDR3 is 16 residues. CDR3 sequence: CASRISGTRRRNEQFF. CDR3 DNA sequence: TGTGCCAGCAGGATAAGCGGGACCCGCCGGAGGAATGAGCAGTTCTTC.

The chain links TRBV28 to TRBJ1-3; D perhaps matches TRBD1 (5 bases). The CDR3 runs 14 residues. The germline V and J ends were trimmed by 5 bases and 4 bases, with 12 bases remaining between them. Germline CDR1 MDHEN, CDR2 SYDVKM. The CDR3 DNA sequence: TGTGCCAGCAGTCCCCAGGGTTTAGGAAACACCATATATTTT. Its translation is CASSPQGLGNTIYF.

DNA for the CDR3: TGTGCCAGCAGCTTGGCAACAGGACCCAGTGCCGCCTACGAGCAGTACTTC. This translates into CASSLATGPSAAYEQYF. The chain employs TRBV7-2 and TRBJ2-7; TRBD1 is a possible D gene (5 bases). Germline V gives CDR1 SGHTA, CDR2 FQGNSA. The CDR3 spans 17 residues. The germline V and J ends were trimmed by 3 bases and 2 bases, with 20 bases remaining between them.

The chain is built from TRBV21-1 and TRBJ2-2; the table names TRBD1, a call not compared with the DNA. TRBV21-1 is shown as a pseudogene. There are 19 residues in the CDR3. CDR3 residues: CASTLGQVVLFGSTGELFF. The DNA of the CDR3 is TGTGCCAGCACCCTGGGGCAGGTAGTTCTGTTTGGTTCCACCGGGGAGCTGTTTTTT.